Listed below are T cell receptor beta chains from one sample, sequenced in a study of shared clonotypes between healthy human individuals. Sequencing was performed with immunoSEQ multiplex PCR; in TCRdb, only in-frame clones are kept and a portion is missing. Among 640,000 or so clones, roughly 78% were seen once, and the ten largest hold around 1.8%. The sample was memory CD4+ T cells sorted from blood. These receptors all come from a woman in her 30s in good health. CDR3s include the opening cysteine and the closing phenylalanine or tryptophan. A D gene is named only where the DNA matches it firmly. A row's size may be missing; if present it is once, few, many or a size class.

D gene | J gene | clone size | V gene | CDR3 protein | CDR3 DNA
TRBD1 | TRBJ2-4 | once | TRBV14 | CASSRQGAKNIQYF | TGTGCCAGCTCCAGACAGGGGGCCAAAAACATTCAGTACTTC
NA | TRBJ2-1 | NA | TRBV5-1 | CASSLGSSYNEQFF | TGCGCCAGCAGCTTGGGGAGCTCCTACAATGAGCAGTTCTTC
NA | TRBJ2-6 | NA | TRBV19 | CASTPWDTGANVLTF | TGTGCCAGTACCCCGTGGGACACTGGGGCCAACGTCCTGACTTTC
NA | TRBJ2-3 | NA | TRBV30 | CAWASTDTQYF | TGTGCCTGGGCTAGCACAGATACGCAGTATTTT
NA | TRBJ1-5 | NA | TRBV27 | CASSRTDLSNQPQHF | TGTGCCAGCAGTCGGACAGACCTTAGCAATCAGCCCCAGCATTTT
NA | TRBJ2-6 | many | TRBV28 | CASTKRQTGANVLTF | TGTGCCAGCACCAAACGCCAAACTGGGGCCAACGTCCTGACTTTC
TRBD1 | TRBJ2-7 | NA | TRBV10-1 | CASSRDRAGEQYF | TGCGCCAGCAGTAGGGACAGGGCAGGCGAGCAGTACTTC
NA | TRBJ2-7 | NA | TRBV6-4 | CASSDPRVGTELNEQYF | TGTGCCAGCAGTGATCCGCGGGTAGGGACTGAACTTAACGAGCAGTACTTC
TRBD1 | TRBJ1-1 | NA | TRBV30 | CAWSYRGFLNTEAFF | TGTGCCTGGAGTTACAGGGGGTTCTTGAACACTGAAGCTTTCTTT
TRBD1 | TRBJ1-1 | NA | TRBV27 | CASSPQDRGEAFF | TGTGCCAGCAGTCCCCAGGACAGGGGCGAAGCTTTCTTT
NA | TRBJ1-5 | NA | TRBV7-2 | CASSLFAQKSNQPQHF | TGTGCCAGCAGCTTATTTGCCCAGAAAAGCAATCAGCCCCAGCATTTT
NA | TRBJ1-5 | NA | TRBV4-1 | CASSLSHGSNQPQHF | TGCGCCAGCAGCCTTTCTCACGGATCCAATCAGCCCCAGCATTTT
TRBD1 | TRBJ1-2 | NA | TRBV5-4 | CASSLGGQGNYGYTF | TGTGCCAGCAGCTTGGGGGGACAGGGGAACTATGGCTACACCTTC
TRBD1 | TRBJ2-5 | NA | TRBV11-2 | CASSLDGQVGRETQYF | TGTGCCAGCAGCTTAGACGGACAGGTCGGTAGGGAGACCCAGTACTTC
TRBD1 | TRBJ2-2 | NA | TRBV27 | CASSALPGQGFAGELFF | TGTGCCAGCAGTGCATTACCGGGACAGGGGTTTGCCGGGGAGCTGTTTTTT
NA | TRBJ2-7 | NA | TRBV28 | CASSSRYEQYF | TGTGCCAGCAGTTCTCGTTACGAGCAGTACTTC
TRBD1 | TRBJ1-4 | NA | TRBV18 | CASSTGTGATNEKLFF | TGTGCCAGCTCAACCGGGACAGGGGCCACTAATGAAAAACTGTTTTTT
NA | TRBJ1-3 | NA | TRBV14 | CASSQTTFSSGNTIYF | TGTGCCAGCAGCCAGACCACATTTAGCTCTGGAAACACCATATATTTT
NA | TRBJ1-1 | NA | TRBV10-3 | CAISPRPGAGTEAFF | TGTGCCATCAGCCCCCGGCCGGGGGCGGGAACTGAAGCTTTCTTT
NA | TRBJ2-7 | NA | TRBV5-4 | CASSVTGTRHYEQYF | TGTGCCAGCAGCGTCACCGGGACACGCCACTACGAGCAGTACTTC
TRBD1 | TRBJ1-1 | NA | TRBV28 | CASSWGQGLNTEAFF | TGTGCCAGCAGTTGGGGACAGGGGCTGAACACTGAAGCTTTCTTT
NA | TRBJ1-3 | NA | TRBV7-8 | CASSSQTQPSGNTIYF | TGTGCCAGCAGCTCCCAGACACAACCCTCTGGAAACACCATATATTTT
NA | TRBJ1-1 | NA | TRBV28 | CASSFWGADEAFF | TGTGCCAGCAGTTTCTGGGGGGCTGATGAAGCTTTCTTT
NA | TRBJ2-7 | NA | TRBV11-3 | CASSTGTNSYEQYF | TGTGCCAGCTCGACCGGGACAAACTCCTACGAGCAGTACTTC
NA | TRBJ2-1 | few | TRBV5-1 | CASSQDVSSYNEQFF | TGCGCCAGCAGTCAGGACGTTAGCTCCTACAATGAGCAGTTCTTC
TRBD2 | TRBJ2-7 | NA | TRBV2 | CASSFGTSGRRGYEQYF | TGTGCCAGCAGTTTCGGGACTAGCGGGAGGAGAGGCTACGAGCAGTACTTC
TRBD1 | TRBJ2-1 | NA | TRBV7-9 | CASSKRQGHNNEQFF | TGTGCCAGCAGCAAACGACAGGGGCATAACAATGAGCAGTTCTTC
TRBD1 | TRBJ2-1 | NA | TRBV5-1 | CASSQDRVVYNEQFF | TGCGCCAGCAGCCAGGACAGGGTGGTTTACAATGAGCAGTTCTTC
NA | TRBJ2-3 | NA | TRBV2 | CASSGDPDTQYF | TGTGCCAGCAGTGGAGATCCAGATACGCAGTATTTT
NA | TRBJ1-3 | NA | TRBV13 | CASSAASGAPGNTIYF | TGTGCCAGCAGCGCGGCCTCGGGGGCGCCCGGAAACACCATATATTTT
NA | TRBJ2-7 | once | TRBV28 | CASSFGGSYEQYF | TGTGCCAGCAGTTTCGGCGGCTCCTACGAGCAGTACTTC
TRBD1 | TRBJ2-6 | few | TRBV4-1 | CASSQGDRGVSGANVLTF | TGCGCCAGCAGCCAAGGGGACAGGGGGGTTTCTGGGGCCAACGTCCTGACTTTC
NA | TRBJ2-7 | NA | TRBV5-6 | CASSLGTSSWEQYF | TGTGCCAGCAGCTTAGGCACGTCCTCTTGGGAGCAGTACTTC
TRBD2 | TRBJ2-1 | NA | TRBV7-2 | CASSSSGLAGVRVEQFF | TGTGCCAGCAGCTCATCGGGACTAGCGGGAGTTCGAGTTGAGCAGTTCTTC